The 6 T cell receptor beta chains presented below share a single source sample, sequenced in a study of blood T cell repertoires in COVID-19. This table comes from immunoSEQ multiplex PCR, and its TCRdb copy is limited to in-frame clones, with some not included. The sample lists some 300,000 clones, more than 70% occurring once. Sequencing was done on a sample of PBMCs or T cells enriched from blood (not recorded which). Every receptor here comes from a woman aged 60-75 years in a cohort exposed to, infected with or recovered from COVID-19 (not recorded which).

The chain recombines TRBV7-9 with TRBJ1-1; the D is unclear. The germline gives CDR1 SEHNR, CDR2 FQNEAQ (reference sequence). CDR3 length equals 15 residues. V was clipped by 1 base and J by 3 bases, with 12 bases between them. The CDR3 sequence: CASSLVPVGYTEAFF. CDR3 DNA: TGTGCCAGCAGCTTAGTTCCGGTCGGTTACACTGAAGCTTTCTTT.

The rearrangement joins TRBV28 to TRBJ1-6; a weak D match, TRBD1 (5 bases). Looked up from germline, CDR1 is MDHEN and CDR2 is SYDVKM. The ends were cut back, 7 bases at V and 7 bases at J, with 11 bases in the middle. The CDR3 covers 13 residues. The CDR3 sequence is CASTDSYNSPLHF. In DNA form, the CDR3 reads TGTGCCAGCACCGACAGCTACAATTCACCCCTCCACTTT.

The chain uses TRBV11-2 and TRBJ2-3, with 9 bases that match TRBD1. Germline values: CDR1 SGHAT, CDR2 FQNNGV. CDR3 length: 13 amino acids. V lost 6 bases to trimming and J lost 6 bases; unmatched junction nucleotides: 4. This CDR3 is CASSYGQGDTQYF. Here the CDR3 DNA reads TGTGCCAGCAGTTACGGACAGGGGGATACGCAGTATTTT.

This chain links TRBV28 with TRBJ2-1, with 11 positions matching TRBD1. Trimming took 4 bases from V and 7 from J; bases not matched to a gene: 6. This CDR3 region has 15 residues. CDR1 MDHEN and CDR2 SYDVKM come from the germline V gene. The CDR3, as DNA: TGTGCCAGCAGTTCGCCGGGACAGGGGGGAAATGAGCAGTTCTTC. Protein product: CASSSPGQGGNEQFF.

The V gene is TRBV5-1, the J gene TRBJ2-7; 8 bases agree with TRBD1. From germline, CDR1 is SGHRS and CDR2 YFSETQ. The CDR3 has 15 residues. The J segment lost 3 bases and the V segment lost 4 bases, leaving 9 bases of the junction unmatched. The CDR3 loop reads CASSPRTGSVYEQYF. The CDR3 DNA reads TGCGCCAGCAGCCCCCGGACAGGGTCGGTCTACGAGCAGTACTTC. The whole variable domain, remainder taken from reference TRBV5-1 and TRBJ2-7, is KAGVTQTPRYLIKTRGQQVTLSCSPISGHRSVSWYQQTPGQGLQFLFEYFSETQRNKGNFPGRFSGRQFSNSRSEMNVSTLELGDSALYLCASSPRTGSVYEQYFGPGTRLTVT.

Concerning this clone: The sample carries other DNA sequences with the same CDR3. The rearrangement uses TRBV19 and TRBJ2-2; D perhaps matches TRBD2 (5 bases). Germline loops: CDR1 LNHDA, CDR2 SQIVND (reference sequence). The germline V and J ends were trimmed by 3 bases and 2 bases, with 7 bases remaining between them. The length of the CDR3 is 14 residues. CDR3 DNA sequence: TGTGCCAGTAGTATCCCGGGAAACACCGGGGAGCTGTTTTTT. Amino acid sequence: CASSIPGNTGELFF. The full variable domain, with the rest looked up from reference TRBV19 and TRBJ2-2, is DGGITQSPKYLFRKEGQNVTLSCEQNLNHDAMYWYRQDPGQGLRLIYYSQIVNDFQKGDIAEGYSVSREKKESFPLTVTSAQKNPTAFYLCASSIPGNTGELFFGEGSRLTVL.